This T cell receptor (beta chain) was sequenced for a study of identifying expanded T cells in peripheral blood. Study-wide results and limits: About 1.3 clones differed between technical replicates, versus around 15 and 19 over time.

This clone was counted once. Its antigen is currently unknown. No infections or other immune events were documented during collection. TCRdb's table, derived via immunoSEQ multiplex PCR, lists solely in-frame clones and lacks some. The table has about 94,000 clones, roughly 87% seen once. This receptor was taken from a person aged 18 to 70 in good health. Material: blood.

The CDR3 loop reads CASSLTAYNEQFF. The CDR3 coding sequence is TGTGCCAGTAGCCTGACAGCTTACAATGAGCAGTTCTTC. The chain is built from TRBV19 and TRBJ2-1; TRBD1 is a possible D gene (5 bases). The V gene lost 6 bases and the J gene lost 4 bases, with 10 bases spanning the gap. Germline CDR1 reads LNHDA; CDR2 reads SQIVND (reference sequence). The CDR3 is 13 amino acids. The full variable domain, rest sourced from reference TRBV19 and TRBJ2-1, is DGGITQSPKYLFRKEGQNVTLSCEQNLNHDAMYWYRQDPGQGLRLIYYSQIVNDFQKGDIAEGYSVSREKKESFPLTVTSAQKNPTAFYLCASSLTAYNEQFFGPGTRLTVL.